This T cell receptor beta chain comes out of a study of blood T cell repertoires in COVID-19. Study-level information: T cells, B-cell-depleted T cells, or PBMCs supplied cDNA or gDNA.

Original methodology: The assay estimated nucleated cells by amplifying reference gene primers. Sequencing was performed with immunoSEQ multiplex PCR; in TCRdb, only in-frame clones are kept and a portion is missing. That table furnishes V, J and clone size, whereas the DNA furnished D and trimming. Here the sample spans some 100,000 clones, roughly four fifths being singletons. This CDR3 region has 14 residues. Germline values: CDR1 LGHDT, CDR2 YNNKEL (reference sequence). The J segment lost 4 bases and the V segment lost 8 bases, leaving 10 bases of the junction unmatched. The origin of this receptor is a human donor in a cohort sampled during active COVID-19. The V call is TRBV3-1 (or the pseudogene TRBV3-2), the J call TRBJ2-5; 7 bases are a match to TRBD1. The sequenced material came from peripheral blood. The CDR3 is CASHRGALRETQYF. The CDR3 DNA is TGTGCCAGCCACAGGGGAGCCCTTAGAGAGACCCAGTACTTC.